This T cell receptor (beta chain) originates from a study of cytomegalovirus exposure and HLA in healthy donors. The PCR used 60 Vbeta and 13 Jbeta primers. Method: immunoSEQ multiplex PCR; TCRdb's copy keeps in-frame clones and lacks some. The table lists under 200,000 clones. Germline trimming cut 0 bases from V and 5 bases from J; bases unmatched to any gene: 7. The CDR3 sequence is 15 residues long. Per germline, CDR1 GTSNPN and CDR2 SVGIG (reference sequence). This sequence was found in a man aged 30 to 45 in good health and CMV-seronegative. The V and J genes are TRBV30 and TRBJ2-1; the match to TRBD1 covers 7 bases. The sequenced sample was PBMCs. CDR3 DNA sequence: TGTGCCTGGAGTGTACTGTCGGGACAGCACAATGAGCAGTTCTTC. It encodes CAWSVLSGQHNEQFF.